These 13 T cell receptor beta chains came from one sample sequenced in a study of beta chain features in type 1 diabetes. General observations from the study: People with Type 1 diabetes carried modestly yet significantly shorter TCRB CDR3s in all four CD4+ subsets.

No cognate antigen is known for these TCRs. Isolated RNA was reverse transcribed in full, so expressed TCRB transcripts were sequenced. Produced via immunoSEQ multiplex PCR; TCRdb's table is partial and in-frame only. Altogether under 300,000 clones are present, roughly a tenth being singletons, with the ten largest covering around 0.017%. The source material was naive CD4+ T cells from blood. All receptors come from a man aged 25-45 years with type 1 diabetes.

Only a few counts were recorded for this clone. The rearrangement links TRBV10-3 to TRBJ2-1; 12 positions match TRBD2. Germline V gene data show CDR1 as ENHRY and CDR2 as SYGVKD. The CDR3 loop spans 13 amino acids. Trimming took 7 bases from V and 8 from J; bases not matched to a gene: 3. DNA of the CDR3: TGTGCCATCAAACTAGCGGGGGGCTATGAGCAGTTCTTC. Protein: CAIKLAGGYEQFF.

This rearrangement joins TRBV2 to TRBJ2-2; D may be TRBD1 (6 bases). Germline-derived CDR1 and CDR2 are SNHLY and FYNNEI. V shed 5 bases and J shed 5 bases, with 9 bases lying between them. This CDR3 has 13 residues. The CDR3 reads CASSLGGTGELFF. The CDR3 DNA sequence: TGTGCCAGCAGTCTAGGGGGAACCGGGGAGCTGTTTTTT.

CDR3 protein: CAWSLSVFREQYF. The CDR3 nucleotides read TGTGCCTGGAGTTTGTCGGTGTTCCGGGAGCAGTACTTC. The chain carries TRBV30 and TRBJ2-7; unclear D gene. The V and J ends lost 2 bases and 7 bases respectively, with 15 bases between them. Germline V lookup: CDR1 GTSNPN, CDR2 SVGIG (reference sequence). This CDR3 region has 13 residues.

This clone showed up just a few times. The chain employs TRBV7-8 and TRBJ2-7; TRBD2 is a possible D gene (6 bases). The V and J ends lost 5 bases and 0 bases respectively, with 17 bases between them. This CDR3 spans 16 amino acids. Germline CDR1 SGHVS, CDR2 FQNEAQ. The CDR3 reads CASSPRGGTVSYEQYF. The DNA of the CDR3 is TGTGCCAGCAGCCCCCGGGGCGGGACGGTCTCCTACGAGCAGTACTTC.

The V gene is TRBV2, the J gene TRBJ1-1; D call uncertain. Between the trimmed V and J ends, which lost 3 bases and 8 bases, there was a span of 13 bases. Germline V gene sequence: CDR1 SNHLY, CDR2 FYNNEI. The CDR3 loop spans 13 amino acids. DNA for the CDR3: TGTGCCAGCAGTGACCCCCACTTGACAGAAGCTTTCTTT. Translating it yields CASSDPHLTEAFF.

The rearrangement links TRBV7-2 to TRBJ2-3; a weak D match, TRBD1 (6 bases). The V end was cut by 0 bases, the J end by 5 bases, with 12 bases between. This CDR3 comprises 15 residues. Germline V gene sequence: CDR1 SGHTA, CDR2 FQGNSA. CDR3 sequence reads: CASSLATGGGDTQYF. CDR3 sequence (DNA): TGTGCCAGCAGCTTAGCGACAGGTGGTGGAGATACGCAGTATTTT.

The genes are TRBV2 and TRBJ1-6, with D unclear. CDR1 is SNHLY, CDR2 FYNNEI, per germline. This CDR3 spans 12 amino acids. V was pared by 7 bases and J by 7 bases, with 8 bases between. The CDR3 reads CASTTANSPLHF. CDR3 nucleotide sequence: TGTGCCAGCACCACTGCAAATTCACCCCTCCACTTT.

Only a few counts were recorded for this clone. V is TRBV19 and J is TRBJ1-2, with 8 bases lining up with TRBD1. Germline-derived CDR1 and CDR2 are LNHDA and SQIVND (reference sequence). The CDR3 runs 14 residues. V gave up 4 bases and J gave up 4 bases; unmatched junction bases: 5. The CDR3 loop is CASSTSGTGYGYTF. The CDR3 DNA is TGTGCCAGTAGTACGTCCGGGACAGGCTATGGCTACACCTTC. Together with reference TRBV19 and TRBJ1-2, the CDR3 gives the full variable domain: DGGITQSPKYLFRKEGQNVTLSCEQNLNHDAMYWYRQDPGQGLRLIYYSQIVNDFQKGDIAEGYSVSREKKESFPLTVTSAQKNPTAFYLCASSTSGTGYGYTFGSGTRLTVV.

CDR3 bases: TGTGCCAGCAGCCAGGCGCTAGGGACAGGTATCAATGAGCAGTTCTTC. Translation gives CASSQALGTGINEQFF. J is TRBJ2-1 and V is TRBV11-3; 8 bases map to TRBD1. Germline V gene data show CDR1 as SGHNT and CDR2 as YENEEA. The CDR3 runs 16 residues. Trimming cost V 5 bases and J 6 bases; bases outside gene matches: 12.

This clone was seen a handful of times. The CDR3 sequence is CASSEGTVYQPQHF. In nucleotides, the CDR3 is TGTGCCAGCAGTGAGGGGACAGTCTACCAGCCCCAGCATTTT. This rearrangement joins TRBV2 to TRBJ1-5; 7 bases match TRBD1. This CDR3 spans 14 amino acids. Per the germline V gene, CDR1 is SNHLY and CDR2 is FYNNEI. V lost 3 bases, J lost 7 bases, and 6 bases stayed unmatched. The entire variable domain, with the rest obtained from reference TRBV2 and TRBJ1-5, is as follows: EPEVTQTPSHQVTQMGQEVILRCVPISNHLYFYWYRQILGQKVEFLVSFYNNEISEKSEIFDDQFSVERPDGSNFTLKIRSTKLEDSAMYFCASSEGTVYQPQHFGDGTRLSIL.

V is TRBV7-9 and J is TRBJ1-4; a possible D gene is TRBD1 (5 bases). V was pared by 5 bases and J by 10 bases, with 14 bases between. Germline-derived CDR1 and CDR2 are SEHNR and FQNEAQ (reference sequence). The CDR3 extends over 13 amino acids. CDR3 protein: CASSVDRPGKLFF. The DNA for the CDR3 is TGTGCCAGCAGCGTCGACAGACCCGGAAAACTGTTTTTT.

This clone showed up just a few times. The chain carries TRBV5-4 and TRBJ1-5; D gene unclear. Trimming left V 9 bases short and J 3 bases short, with 16 bases between. Per germline, CDR1 SGHNT and CDR2 YYREEE (reference sequence). The CDR3 runs to 14 residues. The CDR3 DNA reads as TGTGCCACTTCCTTAGTCGGTCCCAATCAGCCCCAGCATTTT. It encodes CATSLVGPNQPQHF.

The chain recombines TRBV27 with TRBJ1-2; D uncertain. Trimming shortened V by 6 bases and J by 4 bases, and 9 bases separated the two germline ends. This CDR3 is 12 amino acids long. CDR1 and CDR2 from the germline V gene are MNHEY and SMNVEV (reference sequence). CDR3 amino acids: CASSLRGYGYTF. The CDR3 DNA follows: TGTGCCAGCAGCCTCCGAGGCTATGGCTACACCTTC.